This TCR beta chain was captured by sequencing in a study of blood T cell repertoires in COVID-19 (dated by TCRdb to the early 2020s). Study-wide context: Samples covering the acute and convalescent phases of COVID-19 were provided by collaborators in the United States, Italy and Spain. The prospective study material was composed of cDNA or gDNA derived from T cells, B-cell-depleted T cells, or PBMCs. The dataset comprised deeply sampled blood TCRbeta repertoires from subjects exposed to, actively infected with, or recovered from COVID-19. The repertoires were released in a freely available public database intended as a resource for research on the immune response to SARS-CoV-2. The samples were drawn from two sources: the first 160 participants of the ongoing ImmuneRACE study, and 1,000 to 1,500 subjects contributed by 6 global collaborators. Sample metadata almost always included a de-identified subject ID, COVID-19 status, age in years and sex. Where HLA class I and class II types were available, the types were taken from metadata supplied by the sample provider, not from assay-based typing.

TCRbeta CDR3 regions were amplified from genomic DNA using the immunoSEQ Assay, a bias-controlled multiplex PCR. In the source study's methods: Within the assay, amplification of reference gene primers was used to estimate how many nucleated cells each sample contained. To quantify the absolute abundance of each unique TCRbeta CDR3 rearrangement, sequence reads were collapsed and filtered. For each sample, productive Simpson clonality was calculated as the square root of Simpson's diversity index over productive rearrangements. Held by TCRdb, this immuneACCESS table contains in-frame sequences only and omits some clones. Under half of the omission traces to an unresolved V gene where checked; the cause of the rest is unknown. That table supplies the V and J calls and clone size; D and trimming were determined from the DNA. Counted in this sample were about 100,000 clones; around four fifths of them appeared once. The ten largest clones capture 9% to 13% of the sample.

Findings and caveats that apply to the study as a whole: How much clinical and demographic metadata was included differed by source and by participant, and the metadata was provided uncurated.

V ends up 3 bases short and J 5 bases short, with an unmatched junction base count of 7. There are 15 amino acids in the CDR3, from cysteine to phenylalanine inclusive. The retained sequence is limited to the CDR3, 45 bases, with the frame set at the first base. Via the germline V gene (reference sequence), CDR1 is LNHNV and CDR2 YYDKDF. Each collaborating institution followed its own protocols to collect whole blood in K2EDTA tubes. For TCRbeta analysis, collaborator samples were shipped as frozen whole blood, as isolated PBMCs, or as DNA extracted from either sample type. Details on this clone: No cognate antigen has been identified for it. Per-base quality was not reported, and no clone a single base away is much larger than it.

The origin of this receptor is a woman aged 70-85 years with acute or convalescent COVID-19. This sequence uses TRBV15 and TRBJ2-3; 8 central bases correspond to TRBD1. Material for sequencing was peripheral blood. The DNA sequence is given as TGTGCCACCAGCAGGGACAGGGAGAATGGAGATACGCAGTATTTT. This yields the protein CATSRDRENGDTQYF.